The rows below give T cell receptor beta chains drawn from one sample of a study of spatial heterogeneity in lung cancer. Using its own MiXCR run on the 5' RACE reads, TCRdb lists one record per CDR3 protein. The sample consists of 85,000 to 100,000 distinct CDR3 sequences, roughly 12% of them appearing once. This sample comprised PBMCs, obtained at surgery. The receptors shown here come from a male donor with early-stage non-small cell lung cancer. CDR3s include the opening cysteine and the closing phenylalanine or tryptophan. The D gene is left open where the match is weak. Clone size is shown for a subset of rows, as once, few, many or a class of expanded clone.

size | J | D | V | CDR3 | DNA
NA | TRBJ1-1 | NA | TRBV10-3 | CAISARRGENTEAFF | TGTGCCATCAGTGCCAGGCGGGGGGAGAACACTGAAGCTTTCTTT
NA | TRBJ1-5 | TRBD1 | TRBV5-1 | CASSKGQSSNQPQHF | TGCGCCAGCAGCAAGGGACAGAGTAGCAATCAGCCCCAGCATTTT
many | TRBJ1-2 | TRBD1 | TRBV28 | CASTQGGQKFNGYTF | TGTGCCAGCACCCAGGGGGGGCAGAAATTTAATGGCTACACCTTC
many | TRBJ2-5 | NA | TRBV6-2/TRBV6-3 | CASTRGRRYQETQYF | TGTGCCAGCACCCGAGGACGGAGGTACCAAGAGACCCAGTACTTC
NA | TRBJ2-2 | TRBD2 | TRBV28 | CASSFPGLAINTGELFF | TGTGCCAGCAGTTTTCCGGGACTAGCGATTAACACCGGGGAGCTGTTTTTT
NA | TRBJ1-2 | NA | TRBV6-5 | CASSYQTGRNYGYTF | TGTGCCAGCAGTTACCAGACCGGGAGGAACTATGGCTACACCTTC
NA | TRBJ2-7 | TRBD2 | TRBV7-9 | CASSKSGRALGEQYF | TGTGCCAGCAGCAAGAGCGGGAGGGCCCTTGGCGAGCAGTACTTC
NA | TRBJ2-7 | TRBD1 | TRBV5-6 | CASSMLQGTYEQYF | TGTGCCAGCAGTATGCTACAGGGGACCTACGAGCAGTACTTC
few | TRBJ2-2 | NA | TRBV29-1 | CSVEVVSGTGELFF | TGCAGCGTTGAAGTCGTTAGCGGAACCGGGGAGCTGTTTTTT
few | TRBJ2-1 | NA | TRBV2 | CASLRRPDSYNEQFF | TGTGCCAGCCTCCGGAGGCCTGACTCCTACAATGAGCAGTTCTTC
few | TRBJ2-5 | TRBD1 | TRBV20-1 | CSAATGGQETQYF | TGCAGTGCCGCAACAGGGGGCCAAGAGACCCAGTACTTC
NA | TRBJ1-6 | NA | TRBV20-1 | CSALQAPDSPLHF | TGCAGTGCGCTACAGGCCCCGGATTCACCCCTCCACTTT
many | TRBJ2-3 | NA | TRBV12-3/TRBV12-4 | CASSLMASTDTQYF | TGTGCCAGCAGTTTAATGGCTAGCACAGATACGCAGTATTTT
NA | TRBJ2-1 | TRBD2 | TRBV12-3/TRBV12-4 | CASSGPGLAPDSYNEQFF | TGTGCCAGCAGTGGCCCGGGACTAGCGCCCGACTCCTACAATGAGCAGTTCTTC
few | TRBJ2-3 | NA | TRBV5-1 | CASSPESDTQYF | TGCGCCAGCAGCCCGGAATCAGATACGCAGTATTTT
few | TRBJ1-5 | NA | TRBV20-1 | CSARDRAAGYQPQHF | TGCAGTGCTAGAGATAGGGCAGCAGGGTATCAGCCCCAGCATTTT
NA | TRBJ2-1 | TRBD1 | TRBV14 | CASSQLTGTGGNEQFF | TGTGCCAGCAGCCAACTCACCGGGACAGGGGGCAATGAGCAGTTCTTC
NA | TRBJ2-1 | NA | TRBV2 | CASSDEGRMGHEQFF | TGTGCCAGCAGTGATGAAGGGCGCATGGGGCATGAGCAGTTCTTC
few | TRBJ1-1 | TRBD1 | TRBV24-1 | CATSDPTGAGEAFF | TGTGCCACCAGTGACCCTACAGGGGCTGGTGAAGCTTTCTTT
few | TRBJ2-5 | NA | TRBV27 | CASSLSYPQETQYF | TGTGCCAGCAGTTTGTCCTATCCTCAAGAGACCCAGTACTTC
many | TRBJ1-6 | NA | TRBV7-2 | CASSLGGLLMNSPLHF | TGTGCCAGCAGCTTAGGAGGACTTCTGATGAATTCACCCCTCCACTTT
NA | TRBJ2-5 | NA | TRBV7-2 | CASRLNGRGETQYF | TGTGCCAGCAGGCTAAACGGTCGGGGGGAGACCCAGTACTTC
NA | TRBJ2-6 | NA | TRBV14 | CASSPIRPGANVLTF | TGTGCCAGCAGCCCGATTAGACCTGGGGCCAACGTCCTGACTTTC
NA | TRBJ2-7 | TRBD2 | TRBV4-3 | CASSQGALAGVEQYF | TGCGCCAGCAGCCAAGGGGCCCTAGCGGGGGTCGAGCAGTACTTC
many | TRBJ1-2 | NA | TRBV5-5 | CASSSGLSYTF | TGTGCCAGCAGCTCAGGCCTGAGCTACACCTTC
NA | TRBJ2-1 | NA | TRBV18 | CASSPTGKDNEQFF | TGTGCCAGCTCACCAACGGGGAAGGACAATGAGCAGTTCTTC
NA | TRBJ2-5 | NA | TRBV11-2 | CASSLDHRRLVFRETQYF | TGTGCCAGCAGCTTAGATCATAGAAGGCTAGTTTTTCGCGAGACCCAGTACTTC
few | TRBJ2-7 | TRBD1 | TRBV2 | CASSWDSYEQYF | TGTGCCAGCAGTTGGGACAGCTACGAGCAGTACTTC
NA | TRBJ1-2 | NA | TRBV28 | CASSLPTQGVNYGYTF | TGTGCCAGCAGTTTACCAACACAGGGAGTTAACTATGGCTACACCTTC
many | TRBJ2-1 | TRBD1 | TRBV10-3 | CAISADRGVNEQFF | TGTGCCATCAGTGCGGACAGGGGAGTCAATGAGCAGTTCTTC
few | TRBJ2-1 | TRBD2 | TRBV6-2/TRBV6-3 | CASRILAGGPYNEQFF | TGTGCCAGCAGGATTCTAGCGGGGGGGCCTTACAATGAGCAGTTCTTC
NA | TRBJ2-1 | TRBD2 | TRBV4-3 | CASSHRGLAGLGPYNEQFF | TGCGCCAGCAGCCACAGGGGACTAGCGGGGCTTGGCCCTTACAATGAGCAGTTCTTC
medium-sized | TRBJ2-7 | NA | TRBV20-1 | CSATYWQGNPDEQYF | TGCAGTGCTACATACTGGCAGGGGAATCCGGACGAGCAGTACTTC
many | TRBJ2-7 | TRBD2 | TRBV6-2/TRBV6-3 | CASRSTSGTYEQYF | TGTGCCAGTCGATCGACTAGCGGAACCTACGAGCAGTACTTC
few | TRBJ2-7 | TRBD2 | TRBV20-1 | CSAFTRLAGKYYEQYF | TGCAGTGCTTTTACCCGACTAGCGGGAAAGTACTACGAGCAGTACTTC
NA | TRBJ2-5 | NA | TRBV29-1 | CSVVPGGETQYF | TGCAGCGTTGTACCCGGAGGGGAGACCCAGTACTTC
NA | TRBJ2-7 | NA | TRBV20-1 | CSASRDTVLGQYF | TGCAGTGCTTCCCGGGACACGGTCCTCGGGCAGTACTTC
few | TRBJ2-3 | NA | TRBV12-3/TRBV12-4 | CASSSSGPSGTQYF | TGTGCCAGCAGTTCTTCCGGGCCCTCGGGTACGCAGTATTTT
NA | TRBJ2-1 | NA | TRBV4-1 | CASSQDPEAGSFGSDYNEQFF | TGCGCCAGCAGCCAAGATCCAGAGGCCGGATCCTTCGGGAGTGACTACAATGAGCAGTTCTTC
NA | TRBJ1-4 | NA | TRBV7-9 | CASSPPGQLFF | TGTGCCAGCAGCCCACCGGGACAACTGTTTTTT
few | TRBJ2-2 | NA | TRBV29-1 | CSAEGTANTGELFF | TGCAGCGCTGAGGGCACCGCGAACACCGGGGAGCTGTTTTTT
NA | TRBJ1-2 | NA | TRBV4-3 | CASSRERGNYGYTF | TGCGCCAGCAGCCGAGAACGGGGGAACTATGGCTACACCTTC
NA | TRBJ1-1 | NA | TRBV30 | CALRDMNTEAFF | TGTGCCTTGCGGGACATGAACACTGAAGCTTTCTTT
many | TRBJ1-1 | NA | TRBV4-3 | CASSQASTEGTEAFF | TGCGCCAGCAGCCAAGCCTCAACCGAGGGCACTGAAGCTTTCTTT
NA | TRBJ2-7 | TRBD1 | TRBV20-1 | CSARFQTGPYEQYF | TGCAGTGCTAGATTCCAGACAGGGCCCTACGAGCAGTACTTC
NA | TRBJ1-4 | TRBD1 | TRBV5-1 | CASSQTGTSQKLFF | TGCGCCAGCAGCCAGACAGGGACCTCTCAAAAACTGTTTTTT
NA | TRBJ1-6 | TRBD1 | TRBV3-1 | CASSQGGTGIWNSPLHF | TGTGCCAGCAGCCAAGGTGGGACAGGAATATGGAATTCACCCCTCCACTTT